These 29 T cell receptor beta chains were all obtained from the same sample, sequenced in a study of human T cells and chemical hapten exposure. Each CDR3 protein gets one entry after TCRdb re-called the RACE reads with MiXCR. The data show more than 55,000 distinct CDR3 sequences, roughly 12% seen once. The time point here: pre-sensitization, week 0. Treatment defined: therapeutic diphenylcyclopropenone sensitization with weekly scalp DPC. Sequenced here: whole blood, sampled in connection with sensitization to the hapten diphenylcyclopropenone (DPC). All receptors come from a woman aged 40 to 49 with alopecia areata. Some clones in this sample may be carry-over from other donors' samples.

This clonotype was seen only a few times. CDR3 loop: CASSPRGDQRGNEQFF. The CDR3 nucleotides read TGTGCCAGCAGCCCCCGGGGGGACCAACGGGGCAATGAGCAGTTCTTC. The gene calls are TRBV6-5 and TRBJ2-1, with 7 positions matching TRBD2. The CDR3 consists of 16 residues. Germline-derived CDR1 and CDR2 are MNHEY and SVGAGI. The V and J ends lost 6 bases and 6 bases, in that order; junction bases with no gene match: 14.

This clonotype was observed a few times. The genes are TRBV3-1 and TRBJ1-2, with D hard to call. The length of the CDR3 is 12 residues. The germline V and J ends were trimmed by 2 bases and 0 bases, with 1 base remaining between them. CDR1 is LGHDT and CDR2 is YNNKEL in the germline V gene (reference sequence). CDR3 sequence reads: CASSQPNYGYTF. The DNA for the CDR3 is TGTGCCAGCAGCCAACCTAACTATGGCTACACCTTC.

This clonotype was seen repeatedly, ten times or more. This chain joins TRBV6-6 and TRBJ2-3, with D possibly matching TRBD2 (7 bases). Germline CDR1 reads MNHNY; CDR2 reads SVGAGI (reference sequence). CDR3 length: 13 residues. V was cut by 7 bases and J by 4 bases, with 12 bases left in between. The CDR3 sequence: CASKRGAADTQYF. As DNA, the CDR3 is TGTGCCAGCAAACGGGGGGCGGCAGATACGCAGTATTTT.

V usage is TRBV2 and J usage is TRBJ2-1; 7 bases line up with TRBD1. Germline V gene sequence: CDR1 SNHLY, CDR2 FYNNEI. This CDR3 has 16 residues. The V segment lost 11 bases and the J segment 9 bases; nucleotides outside the gene matches: 22. CDR3 DNA: TGTGCCGGAAGACTCGGGACAGTGGGTACCCGAGGTGAGCAGTTCTTC. As protein: CAGRLGTVGTRGEQFF.

The rearrangement joins TRBV29-1 to TRBJ2-7, with TRBD1 identical over 10 bases. The germline gives CDR1 SQVTM, CDR2 ANQGSEA. The CDR3 length is 14 residues. With 3 bases clipped from V and 5 bases from J, the junction kept 7 bases outside the gene matches. The CDR3 DNA reads as TGCAGCGTTGAGGAAGGGACAGGGGACCACGAGCAGTACTTC. As protein: CSVEEGTGDHEQYF.

This clonotype was counted ten times or more. The rearrangement joins TRBV19 to TRBJ2-1; D could derive from TRBD1 or TRBD2 (6 bases each). CDR1 and CDR2 from the germline V gene are LNHDA and SQIVND (reference sequence). V was trimmed by 6 bases and J by 7 bases, leaving 16 bases between them. The CDR3 is 14 residues long. The DNA of the CDR3 is TGTGCCAGTAGCCAAACGGGGGCAGGGAATGAGCAGTTCTTC. Translation gives CASSQTGAGNEQFF.

This clonotype was seen at least ten times. CDR3 amino acids: CASSLYEKLFF. As DNA, the CDR3 is TGTGCCAGCAGTTTATATGAAAAACTGTTTTTT. This rearrangement joins TRBV28 to TRBJ1-4; D unclear. The CDR3 consists of 11 residues. V lost 1 base and J lost 6, with 0 bases in between. CDR1 is MDHEN, CDR2 SYDVKM, per germline.

This clonotype was seen a handful of times. J is TRBJ2-7 and V is TRBV20-1, with TRBD2 matching over 10 bases. This CDR3 has 14 amino acids. The ends lost 0 bases at V and 7 bases at J; junction bases unmatched: 6. Germline V CDR1 and CDR2: DFQATT, SNEGSKA (reference sequence). This CDR3 is CSARDPSGSDEQYF. CDR3 nucleotide sequence: TGCAGTGCTAGAGATCCTAGCGGGAGTGATGAGCAGTACTTC.

This clonotype was observed many times. The genes are TRBV6-6 and TRBJ2-2; TRBD1 aligns across 9 bases. The CDR3 spans 18 residues. Germline V lookup: CDR1 MNHNY, CDR2 SVGAGI (reference sequence). The junction had 9 bases not matched to a gene; V was cut back by 0 bases and J by 4 bases. The CDR3 bases are TGTGCCAGCAGTTACTCGACCGGGACAGGGAAGGGCACCGGGGAGCTGTTTTTT. Encoded protein: CASSYSTGTGKGTGELFF.

This clonotype was seen a few times. This chain connects TRBV20-1 to TRBJ1-4; 12 bases line up with TRBD1. J lost 8 bases, V lost 5 bases, and 6 bases had no gene match. In germline, CDR1 is DFQATT, CDR2 SNEGSKA (reference sequence). The CDR3 is 14 amino acids. CDR3 protein: CSAPVGQGAEKLFF. CDR3 DNA sequence: TGCAGTGCTCCGGTGGGACAGGGGGCGGAAAAACTGTTTTTT.

The sample holds a few counts of this clonotype. The chain joins TRBV29-1 to TRBJ2-7; 8 bases line up with TRBD2. CDR3 length: 15 residues. Germline loops: CDR1 SQVTM, CDR2 ANQGSEA. The trim removed 7 bases at V and 0 bases at J, leaving 11 bases unmatched. The CDR3 spells CSGVAGTTNSYEQYF. The DNA of the CDR3 is TGCAGCGGAGTAGCGGGAACGACGAACTCCTACGAGCAGTACTTC.

This clonotype was seen a few times. This sequence joins TRBV27 and TRBJ1-2; 7 bases fit TRBD1. Germline V gene data show CDR1 as MNHEY and CDR2 as SMNVEV (reference sequence). Germline trimming cut 3 bases from V and 8 bases from J; bases unmatched to any gene: 3. The CDR3 is 12 residues long. CDR3 loop: CASSFAGGGYTF. The CDR3 region has the DNA TGTGCCAGCAGTTTCGCAGGGGGAGGCTACACCTTC.

This chain joins TRBV27 and TRBJ2-1; TRBD2 might be the D (6 bases). CDR1 is MNHEY, CDR2 SMNVEV, per germline (reference sequence). The CDR3 runs 14 residues. The germline V and J ends were trimmed by 3 bases and 6 bases, with 12 bases remaining between them. CDR3 loop: CASSFGTPFNEQFF. For the CDR3, the DNA is TGTGCCAGCAGTTTCGGGACTCCCTTCAATGAGCAGTTCTTC.

This clonotype came up many times. The CDR3 DNA reads as TGTGCCAGCAGCCCCCTCCGGCAGGCCCGGCGGGGGAACACTGAAGCTTTCTTT. It yields the protein CASSPLRQARRGNTEAFF. The V gene is TRBV6-6, the J gene TRBJ1-1; D not certain. The ends were cut back, 6 bases at V and 1 base at J, with 24 bases in the middle. The CDR3 sequence is 18 residues long. Germline CDR1 reads MNHNY; CDR2 reads SVGAGI (reference sequence).

The V gene is TRBV29-1, the J gene TRBJ2-7, with 7 positions matching TRBD2. The CDR3 loop spans 14 amino acids. Losses at the gene ends were 7 bases for V and 2 bases for J; bases not matched to a gene: 11. Germline lookup yields CDR1 SQVTM and CDR2 ANQGSEA. CDR3 DNA: TGCAGCGCCAGGGAGGGTAGGGGAGCCTACGAGCAGTACTTC. This gives the protein CSAREGRGAYEQYF.

This clonotype was picked up many times. The genes are TRBV11-2 and TRBJ2-5; no firm D call. Germline CDR1 and CDR2: SGHAT and FQNNGV. This CDR3 is built from 13 residues. Between the trimmed V and J ends, which lost 3 bases and 0 bases, there was a span of 5 bases. The CDR3 DNA reads TGTGCCAGCAGCTTGTCAGACCAAGAGACCCAGTACTTC. Amino acid sequence: CASSLSDQETQYF.

Turning to this clonotype: A much larger clonotype is one base distant, so this may be a read error. The chain is built from TRBV5-1 and TRBJ2-7, with 12 bases that match TRBD1. The CDR3 consists of 14 residues. Germline V gene data show CDR1 as SGHRS and CDR2 as YFSETQ. For the CDR3, the DNA is TGCGCCAGCAGCACAGGGACAGGGGGCGGGGAGCAGAACTTC. Its protein is CASSTGTGGGEQNF.

Ten or more counts support this clonotype. For the CDR3, the DNA is TGTGCCAGCAGCCCGGGACTATCCCGGGGCGCCGAGCAGTACTTC. This gives the protein CASSPGLSRGAEQYF. The chain links TRBV5-5 to TRBJ2-7; 7 bases line up with TRBD2. Germline loops: CDR1 SGHKS, CDR2 YYEKEE (reference sequence). The CDR3 runs to 15 residues. The ends lost 4 bases at V and 6 bases at J; junction bases unmatched: 13.

The chain recombines TRBV5-1 with TRBJ2-1, with D hard to call. The CDR3 length is 13 residues. Germline V gene sequence: CDR1 SGHRS, CDR2 YFSETQ. Trimming shortened V by 1 base and J by 5 bases, and 7 bases separated the two germline ends. The CDR3 is CASSLSSDNEQFF. CDR3 nucleotide sequence: TGCGCCAGCAGCTTGTCTTCAGACAATGAGCAGTTCTTC.

This clonotype was recorded a few times. The rearrangement links TRBV29-1 to TRBJ2-7; a possible D gene is TRBD1 (5 bases). The CDR3 loop spans 11 amino acids. Germline loops: CDR1 SQVTM, CDR2 ANQGSEA. The ends were cut back, 6 bases at V and 6 bases at J, with 12 bases in the middle. CDR3 DNA: TGCAGCGTAGGACACCCCTCCGAGCAGTACTTC. It specifies CSVGHPSEQYF.

This clonotype appeared many times. This rearrangement joins TRBV12-3 or TRBV12-4 to TRBJ1-5, with a possible D match to TRBD1 (5 bases). V lost 9 bases to trimming and J lost 2 bases, with 8 bases between them. The CDR3 is 12 residues long. CDR3 coding DNA: TGTGCCAGTGGGGACGGCAATCAGCCCCAGCATTTT. This sequence encodes CASGDGNQPQHF.

The chain joins TRBV7-2 to TRBJ1-1; D might be TRBD1 (5 bases). The V end lost 1 base, the J end lost 3 bases, and 6 bases lay between the germline ends. CDR3 length equals 13 residues. Germline V gene sequence: CDR1 SGHTA, CDR2 FQGNSA. CDR3 in amino acids: CASSLVRDTEAFF. CDR3 nucleotide sequence: TGTGCCAGCAGCTTAGTCAGGGACACTGAAGCTTTCTTT.

The chain links TRBV27 to TRBJ2-7; D could derive from TRBD1 or TRBD2 (7 bases each). Per germline, CDR1 MNHEY and CDR2 SMNVEV (reference sequence). The length of the CDR3 is 16 residues. V was trimmed by 2 bases and J by 6 bases, leaving 20 bases between them. This chain's CDR3 is CASSLGTNRGTREQYF. The CDR3 nucleotides read TGTGCCAGCAGTTTAGGGACTAACAGGGGCACCCGCGAGCAGTACTTC.

This sequence joins TRBV14 and TRBJ2-1; 8 bases are a match to TRBD1. Unmatched junction bases numbered 10, after V lost 7 bases and J lost 2 bases. In germline, CDR1 is SGHDN, CDR2 FVKESK. The CDR3 contains 16 residues. DNA of the CDR3: TGTGCCAGCAATCCGGGTTGGACAGGGCCCTACAATGAGCAGTTCTTC. It translates to CASNPGWTGPYNEQFF.

This clonotype was found a few times. The rearrangement joins TRBV18 to TRBJ1-1; D is perhaps TRBD1 (6 bases). The CDR3 is 14 amino acids. The germline V gene encodes CDR1 KGHSH and CDR2 LQKENI. V shed 6 bases and J shed 1 base, with 12 bases lying between them. In nucleotides, the CDR3 is TGTGCCAGCTCGGCACAGGGCGCGAACACTGAAGCTTTCTTT. This sequence encodes CASSAQGANTEAFF.

The chain couples TRBV20-1 to TRBJ2-5, with D perhaps being TRBD1 or TRBD2 (5 bases each). V gave up 3 bases and J gave up 5 bases, with 13 bases separating them. This CDR3 region has 13 residues. CDR1 and CDR2 from the germline V gene are DFQATT and SNEGSKA (reference sequence). The CDR3 loop is CSASKVEGETQYF. CDR3 DNA: TGCAGTGCTAGCAAAGTAGAGGGGGAGACCCAGTACTTC.

About this clonotype itself: Compared with germline, one end of the junction differs, possibly owing to a read error. The chain joins TRBV10-3 to TRBJ1-1; a possible D gene is TRBD1 (6 bases). CDR3 length: 14 residues. Germline CDR1 is ENHRY and CDR2 is SYGVKD. This CDR3 reads CAVSAGQTNTEAFF. As DNA, the CDR3 is TGTGCCGTCAGTGCCGGACAGACGAACACTGAAGCTTTCTTT.

This clonotype was recorded many times. The rearrangement uses TRBV6-2 or TRBV6-3 and TRBJ2-5; D might be TRBD2 (5 bases). The V gene's germline CDR1 is MNHEY and CDR2 SVGEGT. Between the trimmed V and J ends, which lost 5 bases and 2 bases, there was a span of 15 bases. This CDR3 region has 15 residues. The CDR3 reads CASSRPGGRQETQYF. In nucleotides, the CDR3 is TGTGCCAGCAGTCGCCCGGGCGGGCGGCAAGAGACCCAGTACTTC.

This clonotype was recorded a few times. V and J are TRBV19 and TRBJ1-2; D is uncertain. The CDR3 sequence is 13 residues long. V lost 5 bases, J lost 8 bases, and 15 bases lay in between. Germline V gene data show CDR1 as LNHDA and CDR2 as SQIVND (reference sequence). CDR3 nucleotide sequence: TGTGCCAGTAGTCATGGAGAAGTCGGGGGCTACACCTTC. Its translation: CASSHGEVGGYTF.